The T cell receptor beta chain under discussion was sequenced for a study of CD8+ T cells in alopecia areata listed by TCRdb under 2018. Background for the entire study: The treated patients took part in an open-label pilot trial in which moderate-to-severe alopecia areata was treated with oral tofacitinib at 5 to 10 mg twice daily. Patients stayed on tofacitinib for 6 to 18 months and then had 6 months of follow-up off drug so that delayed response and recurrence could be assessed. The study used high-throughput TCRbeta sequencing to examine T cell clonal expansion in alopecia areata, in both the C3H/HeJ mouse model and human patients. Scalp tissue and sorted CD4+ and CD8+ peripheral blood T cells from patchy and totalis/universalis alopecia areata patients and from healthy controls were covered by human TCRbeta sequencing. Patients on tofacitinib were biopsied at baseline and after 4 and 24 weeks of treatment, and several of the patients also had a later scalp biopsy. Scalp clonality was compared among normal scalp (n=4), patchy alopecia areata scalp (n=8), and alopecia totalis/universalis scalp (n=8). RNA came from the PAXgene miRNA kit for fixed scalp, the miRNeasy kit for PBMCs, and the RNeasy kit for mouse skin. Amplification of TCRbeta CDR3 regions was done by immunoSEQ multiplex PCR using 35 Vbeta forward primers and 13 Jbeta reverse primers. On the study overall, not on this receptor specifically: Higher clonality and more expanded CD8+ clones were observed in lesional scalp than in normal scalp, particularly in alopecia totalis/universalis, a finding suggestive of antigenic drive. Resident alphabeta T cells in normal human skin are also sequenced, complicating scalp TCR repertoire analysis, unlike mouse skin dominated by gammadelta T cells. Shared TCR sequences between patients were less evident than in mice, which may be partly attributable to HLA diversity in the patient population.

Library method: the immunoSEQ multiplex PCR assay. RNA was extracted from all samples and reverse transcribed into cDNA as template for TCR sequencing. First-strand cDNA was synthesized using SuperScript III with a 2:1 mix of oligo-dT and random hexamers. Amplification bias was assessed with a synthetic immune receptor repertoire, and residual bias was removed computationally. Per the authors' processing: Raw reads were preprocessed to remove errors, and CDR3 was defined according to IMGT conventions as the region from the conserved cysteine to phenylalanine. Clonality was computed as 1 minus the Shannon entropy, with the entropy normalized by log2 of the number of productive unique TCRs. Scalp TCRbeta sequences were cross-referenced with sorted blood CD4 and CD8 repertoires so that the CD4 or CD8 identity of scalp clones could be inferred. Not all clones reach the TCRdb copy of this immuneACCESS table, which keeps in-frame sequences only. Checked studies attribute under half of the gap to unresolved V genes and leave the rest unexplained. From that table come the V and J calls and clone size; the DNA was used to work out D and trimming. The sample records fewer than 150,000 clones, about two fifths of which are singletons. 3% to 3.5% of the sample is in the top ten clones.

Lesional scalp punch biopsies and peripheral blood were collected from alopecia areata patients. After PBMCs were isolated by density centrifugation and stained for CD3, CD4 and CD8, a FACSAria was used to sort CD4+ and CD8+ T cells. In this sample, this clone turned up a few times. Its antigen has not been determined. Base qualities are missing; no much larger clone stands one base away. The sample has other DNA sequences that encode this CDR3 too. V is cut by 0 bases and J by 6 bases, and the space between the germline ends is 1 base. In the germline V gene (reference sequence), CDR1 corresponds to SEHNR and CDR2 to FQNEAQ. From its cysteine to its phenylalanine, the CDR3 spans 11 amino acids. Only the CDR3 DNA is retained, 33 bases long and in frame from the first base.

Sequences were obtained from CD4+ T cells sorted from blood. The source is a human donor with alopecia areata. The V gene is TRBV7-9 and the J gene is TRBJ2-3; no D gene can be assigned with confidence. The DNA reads TGTGCCAGCAGCTTAGCCGATACGCAGTATTTT. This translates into CASSLADTQYF.